These T cell receptor beta chains were read from a single sample in a study of T cells in Graves' hyperthyroidism and ophthalmopathy. TCRdb redid the calling of the multiplex PCR reads with MiXCR, one entry per CDR3 protein. This table has some 620,000 distinct CDR3 sequences, about 16% appearing once. The specimen sequenced was blood. The receptors were sampled from a woman younger than 45 with Graves' hyperthyroidism. Each CDR3 is given with its conserved first and last residue. D genes are given only for firm matches. Only part of the rows carry a size: once, few, many, or a class if the clone is expanded.

DNA	CDR3	size	J	V	D
TGTGCCAGCAGCTTATTTTGGCGGGAAGGTGAGCAGTTCTTC	CASSLFWREGEQFF	many	TRBJ2-1	TRBV11-2	.
TGTGCCGGACATTTTCGAGCGGGAGGTCCCCGTGAGCAGTTCTTC	CAGHFRAGGPREQFF	many	TRBJ2-1	TRBV30	TRBD2
TGTGCCAGCACCCCCTCGGGGGGTTCCACTGAAGCTTTCTTT	CASTPSGGSTEAFF	many	TRBJ1-1	TRBV12-3/TRBV12-4	.
TGCGCCAGCAGCAGTCCTCGGGGAGGGGAGACCCAGTACTTC	CASSSPRGGETQYF	few	TRBJ2-5	TRBV5-1	TRBD2
TGTGCCAGCAGTCGCACAGGCGCAAACACTGAAGCTTTCTTT	CASSRTGANTEAFF	many	TRBJ1-1	TRBV12-3/TRBV12-4	.
TGTGCCAGCAGACAGGAAAGCGGGAGTATTCACGGGGAGCTGTTTTTT	CASRQESGSIHGELFF	.	TRBJ2-2	TRBV2	TRBD2
TGTGCCAGCAGCCCACTGGCTCTCAATGAGCAGTTCTTC	CASSPLALNEQFF	.	TRBJ2-1	TRBV9	.
TGTGCCAGCCAACGGGACAGACAAGAGACCCAGTACTTC	CASQRDRQETQYF	many	TRBJ2-5	TRBV6-1	TRBD1
TGCAGTGCTAGTAATAGAAAAATTATGAACACTGAAGCTTTCTTT	CSASNRKIMNTEAFF	.	TRBJ1-1	TRBV20-1	.
TGTGCCAGCAGCCGTACAGCCAGATACGAGCAGTACTTC	CASSRTARYEQYF	many	TRBJ2-7	TRBV13	.
TGTGCCAGTAGCTGGGTTGTTACGAATGAAAAACTGTTTTTT	CASSWVVTNEKLFF	.	TRBJ1-4	TRBV19	.
TGTGCCAGCAGGGGTAACAATCAGCCCCAGCATTTT	CASRGNNQPQHF	few	TRBJ1-5	TRBV2	.
TGTGCCAGCAGCGCGGGACTAGCGGGAAACAATGAGCAGTTCTTC	CASSAGLAGNNEQFF	.	TRBJ2-1	TRBV9	TRBD2
TGTGCCAGCGAGGGGACTAGCGGGAGGGTGGGAAACATTCAGTACTTC	CASEGTSGRVGNIQYF	few	TRBJ2-4	TRBV12-3/TRBV12-4	TRBD2
TGTGCCACCAGCAGAGATGACAGGGGGCCGTTCTTC	CATSRDDRGPFF	few	TRBJ2-1	TRBV15	TRBD1
TGTGCCAGCAGTGATTCGGCGGAGCACACCGGGGAGCTGTTTTTT	CASSDSAEHTGELFF	many	TRBJ2-2	TRBV6-1	.
TGTGCCAGCAGCCAAACAGGAGCGGGAATCACAGATACGCAGTATTTT	CASSQTGAGITDTQYF	many	TRBJ2-3	TRBV3-1	TRBD2
TGTGCCAGCAGTGCCGGTTTCGGATCACCCCTCCACTTT	CASSAGFGSPLHF	.	TRBJ1-6	TRBV2	.
TGTGCCAGCAGCCCAATAGCGGGAGGGCCCTTCTCCTACGAGCAGTACTTC	CASSPIAGGPFSYEQYF	.	TRBJ2-7	TRBV7-3	TRBD2
TGTGCCAGCAGCACGGACGGTGGTTCACCCCTCCACTTT	CASSTDGGSPLHF	few	TRBJ1-6	TRBV7-8	.
TGTGCCAGCAGCAAAGACAGCTCCACCTACGAGCAGTACTTC	CASSKDSSTYEQYF	many	TRBJ2-7	TRBV7-9	.
TGTGCCAGCACCTGGGACAGGTCCCCCTTTCAGCCCCAGCATTTT	CASTWDRSPFQPQHF	many	TRBJ1-5	TRBV28	TRBD1
TGCAGCGTCTACGTGGACAGGGCGAGCGAGCAGTACTTC	CSVYVDRASEQYF	.	TRBJ2-7	TRBV29-1	TRBD1
TGTGCCAGTACTACCTCCCGGACACTTAACACTGAAGCTTTCTTT	CASTTSRTLNTEAFF	few	TRBJ1-1	TRBV19	.
TGCGCCAGCAGCCCCCAGTTCTTCGCTAGCGCTTCGAACACCGGGGAGCTGTTTTTT	CASSPQFFASASNTGELFF	.	TRBJ2-2	TRBV4-1	.
TGTGCCATCAGTGAGAATCGGGACCAGGGGTCACATTTT	CAISENRDQGSHF	few	TRBJ1-5	TRBV10-3	.
TGTGCCAGCAGTGAACTAGCGGGAGGCCACACAGATACGCAGTATTTT	CASSELAGGHTDTQYF	once	TRBJ2-3	TRBV6-1	TRBD2
TGCGCCAGCAGCCAATCCCACGCGGGGGAGTCAGAGACCCAGTACTTC	CASSQSHAGESETQYF	once	TRBJ2-5	TRBV4-3	TRBD2
TGTGCCAGCACCCCAGATCAGGGGGAATCACCCCTCCACTTT	CASTPDQGESPLHF	many	TRBJ1-6	TRBV3-1	TRBD1
TGTGCCAGCTCACTTCTAGACAGGGACCCAGATACGCAGTATTTT	CASSLLDRDPDTQYF	many	TRBJ2-3	TRBV18	TRBD1
TGTGCCAGCAGGCTACAGGGGGCAGGAGATACGCAGTATTTT	CASRLQGAGDTQYF	many	TRBJ2-3	TRBV6-1	TRBD1
TGTGCCAGCAGCTCGATCACTAGCGGGGGACTAGCCAAAAACATTCAGTACTTC	CASSSITSGGLAKNIQYF	few	TRBJ2-4	TRBV11-2	TRBD2
TGTGCCAGCGGCGTAGCGACTAGCGGGAGCACAGATACGCAGTATTTT	CASGVATSGSTDTQYF	.	TRBJ2-3	TRBV9	TRBD2
TGTGCCAGCCCCCCCCGCATGCTAGCGGGATATTACACCGGGGAGCTGTTTTTT	CASPPRMLAGYYTGELFF	many	TRBJ2-2	TRBV3-2	.
TGCAGTGCTAGAGACCCGGGTAGCTATGGCTACACCTTC	CSARDPGSYGYTF	.	TRBJ1-2	TRBV20-1	.
TGTGCCATGCGTGGGAACTTGAACACTGAAGCTTTCTTT	CAMRGNLNTEAFF	many	TRBJ1-1	TRBV10-3	.
TGCGCCAGCACCCCGAGAGGTATAGATACGCAGTATTTT	CASTPRGIDTQYF	once	TRBJ2-3	TRBV10-2	.
TGTGCCAGCAGCTTAGATACGGGGCGTGATCGTGGCTACACCTTC	CASSLDTGRDRGYTF	many	TRBJ1-2	TRBV11-2	.
TGCAGTGCTAGAAGGTTGGGAGACAGTCCAGCTTTCTTT	CSARRLGDSPAFF	many	TRBJ1-1	TRBV20-1	.
TGCAGTGCCTCAATGGACAGATTAATTGCAACTAATGAAAAACTGTTTTTT	CSASMDRLIATNEKLFF	.	TRBJ1-4	TRBV20-1	.
TGTGCCAGCTCTCCACCCCCAGGGGGCCTCACTGAAGCTTTCTTT	CASSPPPGGLTEAFF	many	TRBJ1-1	TRBV18	TRBD1
TGTGCCAGCGACATGTTTGAGGGTCTGGATGGGCAGTACTTC	CASDMFEGLDGQYF	many	TRBJ2-7	TRBV6-2/TRBV6-3	.
TGCAGTGCTACCCCCATAGCCGATACGCAGTATTTT	CSATPIADTQYF	many	TRBJ2-3	TRBV20-1	.
TGTGCCAGCAGGCGGACAGGACTCGGGTATGGCTACACCTTC	CASRRTGLGYGYTF	.	TRBJ1-2	TRBV6-1	TRBD1
TGTGCCAGCAGCGTAGTGGGGAAGGACACCGGGGAGCTGTTTTTT	CASSVVGKDTGELFF	few	TRBJ2-2	TRBV9	.
TGCAGCGCCTCCGGGACAGCTTCCTACGAGCAGTACTTC	CSASGTASYEQYF	many	TRBJ2-7	TRBV29-1	TRBD1